The 23 T cell receptor beta chains listed next were all sequenced from one sample in a study of T-cell memory formation after mild COVID-19. TCRdb itself ran the 5' RACE reads through MiXCR, one entry per CDR3 protein. The profile covers about 130,000 distinct CDR3 sequences, with about a sixth appearing a single time and roughly 5% taken by the ten largest. The sample was PBMCs or a T cell subset sorted from them (not recorded which). Every receptor here comes from a man between 18 and 29 years old who had mild COVID-19 (a few samples of this study predate the infection). Cell type and time point are not known.

The sample holds a few counts of this clonotype. The chain couples TRBV5-6 to TRBJ2-1; no reliable D call. Germline V gene lookup returns CDR1 SGHDT and CDR2 YYEEEE. V shed 3 bases and J shed 7 bases, with 8 bases lying between them. This CDR3 contains 12 residues. The CDR3 DNA follows: TGTGCCAGCAGCTATCAATTGAATGAGCAGTTCTTC. Translation gives CASSYQLNEQFF.

In its sample, this clonotype was seen a few times. The rearrangement uses TRBV5-1 and TRBJ2-2; D might be TRBD1 or TRBD2, each matching 5 bases. The V end lost 6 bases, the J end lost 6 bases, and 15 bases lay between the germline ends. Germline assignment: CDR1 SGHRS and CDR2 YFSETQ. CDR3 length: 14 amino acids. This CDR3 reads CASTRGDLPGELFF. The CDR3 DNA follows: TGCGCCAGCACGAGAGGGGATTTACCCGGGGAGCTGTTTTTT. Looking up the rest from reference TRBV5-1 and TRBJ2-2 gives the full variable domain: KAGVTQTPRYLIKTRGQQVTLSCSPISGHRSVSWYQQTPGQGLQFLFEYFSETQRNKGNFPGRFSGRQFSNSRSEMNVSTLELGDSALYLCASTRGDLPGELFFGEGSRLTVL.

This clonotype was seen once. The conserved final phenylalanine or tryptophan is absent from the CDR3, which likely points to a read error. The DNA is left out, because the CDR3 cannot be placed on it with certainty; the CDR3 is given as TCRdb lists it. The chain carries TRBV15 and TRBJ2-1; TRBD1, the D gene given by the table, was not confirmed from the DNA. Germline CDR1 is LNHNV and CDR2 is YYDKDF (reference sequence). The CDR3 has 13 residues if both end residues are counted. This CDR3 reads CATSRNPRDTIVI.

The rearrangement links TRBV5-1 to TRBJ1-1, with TRBD1 as a possible D gene (5 bases). There are 13 residues in the CDR3. CDR1 SGHRS and CDR2 YFSETQ come from the germline V gene. Deletions cut 4 bases from V and 0 bases from J, with 7 bases between. CDR3 amino acids: CASSQQVNTEAFF. The CDR3, as DNA: TGCGCCAGCAGCCAACAGGTGAACACTGAAGCTTTCTTT.

This chain connects TRBV12-3 or TRBV12-4 to TRBJ1-1, with a weak D call TRBD1 (6 bases). The CDR3 runs 14 residues. V dropped 1 base and J dropped 3 bases, with 9 bases sitting between them. The CDR3 nucleotides read TGTGCCAGCAGTTTAGGCAGGGGATACACTGAAGCTTTCTTT. It translates to CASSLGRGYTEAFF.

The J gene is TRBJ1-6, the V gene TRBV12-3 or TRBV12-4; D is possibly TRBD1 (5 bases). V was cut by 7 bases and J by 9 bases, with 13 bases left in between. This CDR3 comprises 13 residues. CDR3 DNA: TGTGCCAGCACTCGGGGCCCTTCTTCACCCCTCCACTTT. Protein sequence: CASTRGPSSPLHF.

This chain's CDR3 is CASSRRGGAGTGELFF. Written as DNA, the CDR3 is TGTGCCAGCAGCCGCCGCGGGGGGGCGGGCACCGGGGAGCTGTTTTTT. The chain links TRBV6-5 to TRBJ2-2, with 9 bases matching TRBD2. Trimming took 6 bases from V and 4 from J; bases not matched to a gene: 9. The CDR3 spans 16 residues. The germline gives CDR1 MNHEY, CDR2 SVGAGI.

The rearrangement links TRBV7-2 to TRBJ1-1; 7 bases agree with TRBD1. Germline CDR1 and CDR2: SGHTA and FQGNSA. This CDR3 region has 15 residues. V shed 5 bases and J 5 bases; nucleotides not matched to a gene: 11. CDR3 amino acids: CASSPLGGRGTEAFF. The CDR3 region has the DNA TGTGCCAGCAGCCCCCTTGGGGGCAGGGGGACTGAAGCTTTCTTT. Full variable domain (rest looked up from reference TRBV7-2 and TRBJ1-1): GAGVSQSPSNKVTEKGKDVELRCDPISGHTALYWYRQSLGQGLEFLIYFQGNSAPDKSGLPSDRFSAERTGGSVSTLTIQRTQQEDSAVYLCASSPLGGRGTEAFFGQGTRLTVV.

The table lists this clonotype with many counts. The CDR3 DNA sequence: TGCGCCAGCAGCTCGACGGGGCGGCCGGGGGACGAGCAGTACGTC. Translation gives CASSSTGRPGDEQYV. The J gene is TRBJ2-7, the V gene TRBV5-1; D is perhaps TRBD2 (6 bases). CDR3 length: 15 residues. Germline V gives CDR1 SGHRS, CDR2 YFSETQ. Trimming removed 3 bases at V and 5 bases at J, with 18 bases between.

This clonotype showed up many times. J is TRBJ2-3 and V is TRBV5-1, with no clear D. Germline CDR1 is SGHRS and CDR2 is YFSETQ. This CDR3 region has 11 residues. Trimming pared 5 bases from V and 4 bases from J, leaving 5 bases between. Here the CDR3 DNA reads TGCGCCAGCAGATCGGCAGATACGCAGTATTTT. It yields the protein CASRSADTQYF.

The rearrangement joins TRBV7-6 to TRBJ2-5; D may correspond to TRBD1 or TRBD2 (5 bases each). CDR1 and CDR2 (germline): SGHVS, FNYEAQ. Trimming shortened V by 6 bases and J by 5 bases, and 16 bases separated the two germline ends. The CDR3 runs to 14 residues. The CDR3 sequence is CASSNELGRETQYF. Here the CDR3 DNA reads TGTGCCAGCAGTAACGAACTGGGACGGGAGACCCAGTACTTC. The whole variable domain, filled in from reference TRBV7-6 and TRBJ2-5, reads GAGVSQSPRYKVTKRGQDVALRCDPISGHVSLYWYRQALGQGPEFLTYFNYEAQQDKSGLPNDRFSAERPEGSISTLTIQRTEQRDSAMYRCASSNELGRETQYFGPGTRLLVL.

At least ten counts were recorded for this clonotype. This sequence joins TRBV5-1 and TRBJ1-1; D possibly corresponds to TRBD1 (5 bases). Per the germline V gene, CDR1 is SGHRS and CDR2 is YFSETQ. Trimming pared 1 base from V and 3 bases from J, leaving 7 bases between. The CDR3 spans 13 residues. The DNA of the CDR3 is TGCGCCAGCAGCTTGTGGGGGGACACTGAAGCTTTCTTT. It encodes CASSLWGDTEAFF.

The chain recombines TRBV19 with TRBJ2-5; 10 nucleotides agree with TRBD2. V dropped 8 bases and J dropped 5; count of bases not matched to a gene: 14. The CDR3 is made up of 16 amino acids. Germline V CDR1 and CDR2: LNHDA, SQIVND (reference sequence). As DNA, the CDR3 is TGTGCCAGTCGGACCCAAATAGCGGGAGGAGGGGAGACCCAGTACTTC. Its translation is CASRTQIAGGGETQYF.

The chain couples TRBV4-3 to TRBJ1-1; 7 nucleotides line up with TRBD1. This CDR3 contains 16 residues. Germline V gene lookup returns CDR1 LGHNA and CDR2 YSLEER. V dropped 0 bases and J dropped 2; count of bases not matched to a gene: 6. This CDR3 reads CASSQDSAGGNTEAFF. CDR3 nucleotide sequence: TGCGCCAGCAGCCAAGATTCGGCAGGGGGTAACACTGAAGCTTTCTTT.

This clonotype occurred a few times. The chain uses TRBV6-6 and TRBJ2-6; 10 nucleotides agree with TRBD1. The CDR3 has 17 amino acids. Germline V gene sequence: CDR1 MNHNY, CDR2 SVGAGI (reference sequence). Trimming cost V 7 bases and J 2 bases; bases outside gene matches: 8. Written as DNA, the CDR3 is TGTGCCAGCACTGACGCGACAGGGGGCGCTGGGGCCAACGTCCTGACTTTC. Encoded protein: CASTDATGGAGANVLTF.

This clonotype was found a few times. CDR3 region: CATQSVGEQFF. CDR3 nucleotide sequence: TGTGCCACGCAGTCAGTGGGTGAGCAGTTCTTC. This chain uses TRBV10-3 with TRBJ2-1; D ambiguous. V lost 10 bases and J 9 bases, leaving 13 bases between the germline ends. This CDR3 is built from 11 residues. Germline V gives CDR1 ENHRY, CDR2 SYGVKD.

This clonotype occurred a few times. This chain joins TRBV7-2 and TRBJ1-6, with 7 nucleotides matching TRBD1. This CDR3 comprises 13 residues. The V and J ends lost 5 bases and 12 bases, in that order; junction bases with no gene match: 7. The germline CDR1 and CDR2 sequences are SGHTA and FQGNSA. CDR3 amino acids: CASSMAGGGPLHF. The DNA of the CDR3 is TGTGCCAGCAGCATGGCAGGGGGTGGACCCCTCCACTTT. The complete variable domain, with remaining parts taken from reference TRBV7-2 and TRBJ1-6, reads GAGVSQSPSNKVTEKGKDVELRCDPISGHTALYWYRQSLGQGLEFLIYFQGNSAPDKSGLPSDRFSAERTGGSVSTLTIQRTQQEDSAVYLCASSMAGGGPLHFGNGTRLTVT.

This clonotype was observed a few times. The chain links TRBV5-1 to TRBJ2-3; D not certain. The CDR3 contains 16 residues. Looked up from germline, CDR1 is SGHRS and CDR2 is YFSETQ. V was cut by 2 bases and J by 0 bases, with 13 bases left in between. The CDR3 sequence is CASSFGADGSTDTQYF. As DNA, the CDR3 is TGCGCCAGCAGCTTCGGCGCGGACGGTAGCACAGATACGCAGTATTTT.

The J gene is TRBJ2-3, the V gene TRBV7-9, with D hard to call. CDR1 is SEHNR and CDR2 is FQNEAQ in the germline V gene (reference sequence). The CDR3 runs to 16 residues. Trimming took off 3 bases at V and 4 bases at J, with 17 bases between the two ends. CDR3: CASSFTPIGYADTQYF. Written as DNA, the CDR3 is TGTGCCAGCAGCTTTACTCCAATCGGATACGCAGATACGCAGTATTTT.

The J gene is TRBJ1-2, the V gene TRBV2; D unresolved. Trimming took 3 bases from V and 8 from J, leaving 10 bases between them. Per germline, CDR1 SNHLY and CDR2 FYNNEI. The CDR3 length is 12 residues. CDR3 sequence: CASSDRSGGYTF. DNA for the CDR3: TGTGCCAGCAGTGACAGATCGGGAGGCTACACCTTC. Full variable domain (missing parts from reference TRBV2 and TRBJ1-2): EPEVTQTPSHQVTQMGQEVILRCVPISNHLYFYWYRQILGQKVEFLVSFYNNEISEKSEIFDDQFSVERPDGSNFTLKIRSTKLEDSAMYFCASSDRSGGYTFGSGTRLTVV.

J is TRBJ1-2 and V is TRBV30; TRBD1 matches at 9 bases. J was trimmed by 4 bases and V by 5 bases; bases with no gene match: 5. This CDR3 is 13 amino acids long. Per the germline V gene, CDR1 is GTSNPN and CDR2 is SVGIG (reference sequence). Here the CDR3 reads CAWGDRAIYGYTF. The CDR3 DNA follows: TGTGCCTGGGGGGACAGGGCAATCTATGGCTACACCTTC.

This clonotype showed up just a few times. The V and J genes are TRBV2 and TRBJ2-1; D gene ambiguous. The V gene's germline CDR1 is SNHLY and CDR2 FYNNEI. Trimming took off 2 bases at V and 4 bases at J, with 9 bases between the two ends. The CDR3 runs 14 residues. The CDR3 coding sequence is TGTGCCAGCAGTGAAATGAGTGGATACAATGAGCAGTTCTTC. Translating it yields CASSEMSGYNEQFF. Based on the CDR3 plus reference TRBV2 and TRBJ2-1, the full variable domain is EPEVTQTPSHQVTQMGQEVILRCVPISNHLYFYWYRQILGQKVEFLVSFYNNEISEKSEIFDDQFSVERPDGSNFTLKIRSTKLEDSAMYFCASSEMSGYNEQFFGPGTRLTVL.

The chain carries TRBV7-2 and TRBJ2-5; D remains unclear. CDR3 size: 12 residues. Germline V gene lookup returns CDR1 SGHTA and CDR2 FQGNSA. Trimming removed 3 bases at V and 1 base at J, with 3 bases between. The CDR3 DNA reads TGTGCCAGCAGCTTTATCCAAGAGACCCAGTACTTC. Translated, it gives CASSFIQETQYF.